These T cell receptor beta chains were read from a single sample in a study of shared clonotypes between healthy human individuals. Profiling relied on immunoSEQ multiplex PCR, and the TCRdb table lists in-frame clones only, not all of them. This sample yields around 2.1 million clones, of which just over 90% are seen a single time; 1.5% to 2% belongs to the top ten. Sequencing was performed on naive CD8+ T cells from PBMCs. Every receptor here comes from a man between 18 and 29 years old in good health. Some clones in this sample may be carry-over from other donors' samples. Each CDR3 is given with its conserved first and last residue. The order of the fields is clone size, J gene, V gene, D gene, CDR3 protein. The D gene is left open where the match is weak. Size is stated for part of the rows, as once, few or many counts, or as a class when the clone is expanded.

size: -; J: TRBJ2-7; V: TRBV19; D: -; CDR3: CASSMGPTEQYF
size: -; J: TRBJ1-2; V: TRBV9; D: TRBD1; CDR3: CASSVGTGRGYGYTF
size: once; J: TRBJ2-5; V: TRBV28; D: -; CDR3: CASSLGTSAQYF
size: few; J: TRBJ1-1; V: TRBV6-5; D: -; CDR3: CASYPGHMNTEAFF
size: -; J: TRBJ1-2; V: TRBV4-2; D: TRBD1; CDR3: CASSQDLGTGDLYGYTF
size: -; J: TRBJ2-3; V: TRBV10-1; D: TRBD2; CDR3: CASSEGLAGGSTDTQYF
size: once; J: TRBJ2-7; V: TRBV7-6; D: -; CDR3: CASSLGQGVYEQYF
size: -; J: TRBJ2-2; V: TRBV5-1; D: -; CDR3: CASSLDYTRGAGELFF
size: -; J: TRBJ2-7; V: TRBV28; D: TRBD1; CDR3: CASRYTGTGYEQYF
size: -; J: TRBJ2-7; V: TRBV11-2; D: -; CDR3: CASSLTGLITYEQYF
size: -; J: TRBJ1-1; V: TRBV14; D: -; CDR3: CASSQAGGTEAFF
size: -; J: TRBJ1-1; V: TRBV7-9; D: -; CDR3: CASSWLNKVQF
size: -; J: TRBJ2-3; V: TRBV29-1; D: TRBD1; CDR3: CSVVFRDSFPGTPVEADTQYF
size: -; J: TRBJ1-5; V: TRBV10-2; D: -; CDR3: CASRAVTFDQPQHF
size: -; J: TRBJ2-5; V: TRBV7-6; D: -; CDR3: CASSDRMRETQYF
size: -; J: TRBJ2-7; V: TRBV15; D: TRBD2; CDR3: CATSREGSGITYEQYF